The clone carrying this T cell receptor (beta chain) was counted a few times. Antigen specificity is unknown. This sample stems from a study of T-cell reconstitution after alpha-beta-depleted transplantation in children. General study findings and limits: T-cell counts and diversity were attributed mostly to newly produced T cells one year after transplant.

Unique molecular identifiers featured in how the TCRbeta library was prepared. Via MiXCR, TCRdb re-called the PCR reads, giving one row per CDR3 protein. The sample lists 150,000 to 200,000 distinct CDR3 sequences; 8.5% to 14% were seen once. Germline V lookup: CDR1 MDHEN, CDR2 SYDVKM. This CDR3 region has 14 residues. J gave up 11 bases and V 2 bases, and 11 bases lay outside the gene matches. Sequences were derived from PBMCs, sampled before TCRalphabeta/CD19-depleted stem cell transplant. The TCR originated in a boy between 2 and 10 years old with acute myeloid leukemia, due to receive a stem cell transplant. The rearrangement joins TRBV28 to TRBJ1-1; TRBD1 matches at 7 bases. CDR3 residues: CASSLNGWTGLAFF. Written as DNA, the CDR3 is TGTGCCAGCAGTTTAAATGGGTGGACAGGATTGGCTTTCTTT.